This TCR beta chain is drawn from a study of T cells after yellow fever vaccination. Looking at the study overall: By means of CD3, CD45RA, CCR7 and CD95, the EM, EMRA, CM and Tscm memory subsets were sorted.

Findings and caveats of the study: Clonotypes found in both CD4 and CD8 compartments made up a small share. Any FACS-sorted repertoire could hold abundant clonotypes that contaminate it from the bulk population.

The length of the CDR3 is 12 residues. Germline CDR1 SGHKS, CDR2 YYEKEE (reference sequence). The ends were cut back, 1 base at V and 6 bases at J, with 8 bases in the middle. TCRdb processed the 5' RACE reads anew with MiXCR; each CDR3 protein has one entry. The repertoire holds tens of thousands of distinct CDR3 sequences, with approximately 6.1% as singletons. The chain uses TRBV5-5 and TRBJ2-7; D unclear. The sequencing here drew on PBMCs, either bulk or a sorted T-cell subset (CD4+, CD8+, memory, or dextramer-sorted; not recorded which), taken on the day of the yellow fever booster vaccination. This clonotype was obtained from a man aged 18 to 29 who received the YFV17D yellow fever vaccine. In DNA, the CDR3 is TGTGCCAGCAGCTTGCAGCCGGGCGAGCAGTACGTC. Its protein product is CASSLQPGEQYV.